The 21 T cell receptor beta chains presented below share a single source sample, sequenced in a study of cytomegalovirus exposure and HLA in healthy donors. Primers included in the PCR were 60 Vbeta and 13 Jbeta primers. The protocol was immunoSEQ multiplex PCR, while the TCRdb copy is restricted to in-frame clones and leaves out a portion. The data hold under 300,000 clones, with roughly 88% observed a single time. The sequenced sample consisted of PBMCs. The receptors were sampled from a man aged 35-49 years in good health and CMV-seropositive.

V and J are TRBV11-3 and TRBJ2-5; TRBD2 aligns across 9 bases. The CDR3 has 16 amino acids. The junction had 12 bases not matched to a gene; V was cut back by 5 bases and J by 5 bases. CDR1 and CDR2 (germline): SGHNT, YENEEA. CDR3 sequence reads: CASSAGLAGTRETQYF. The DNA of the CDR3 is TGTGCCAGCAGCGCCGGGCTAGCGGGAACGCGGGAGACCCAGTACTTC.

The V call is TRBV10-1, the J call TRBJ2-1, with TRBD1 identical over 7 bases. This CDR3 spans 13 amino acids. Germline-derived CDR1 and CDR2 are WNHNN and SYGVQD (reference sequence). V dropped 5 bases and J dropped 11; count of bases not matched to a gene: 9. This CDR3 reads CASSPTGFGKQFF. CDR3 DNA: TGCGCCAGCAGTCCGACAGGGTTCGGGAAGCAGTTCTTC.

The V and J genes are TRBV28 and TRBJ1-5; a weak D match, TRBD1 (6 bases). The CDR3 is 15 amino acids. Per germline, CDR1 MDHEN and CDR2 SYDVKM. V lost 3 bases and J lost 5, with 14 bases in between. The CDR3 sequence is CASSLGASGYQPQHF. The DNA of the CDR3 is TGTGCCAGCAGTTTGGGGGCTTCGGGGTATCAGCCCCAGCATTTT.

The CDR3 reads CASSQDVRLAGNTDTQYF. CDR3 in DNA: TGTGCCAGCAGCCAAGATGTTCGGCTAGCGGGCAACACAGATACGCAGTATTTT. The J gene is TRBJ2-3, the V gene TRBV4-2; 8 bases are shared with TRBD2. This CDR3 spans 18 amino acids. CDR1 is LGHNA, CDR2 YNFKEQ, per germline. The V gene end was trimmed by 0 bases and the J gene end by 2 bases; junction bases not matched to a gene: 10.

In its sample, this clone was seen a few times. This sequence joins TRBV5-1 and TRBJ2-6; 10 bases align to TRBD1. V shed 0 bases and J 2 bases; nucleotides not matched to a gene: 5. The CDR3 extends over 18 amino acids. Germline V gene sequence: CDR1 SGHRS, CDR2 YFSETQ. The CDR3 nucleotides are TGCGCCAGCAGCTTGGTGGGGACAGGGGTTACTGGGGCCAACGTCCTGACTTTC. This gives the protein CASSLVGTGVTGANVLTF.

The V call is TRBV18, the J call TRBJ2-3, with 13 bases aligning to TRBD2. CDR3 length: 16 amino acids. After removal of 1 base from V and 4 bases from J, the junction contained 2 bases not matched to a gene. Germline V gene sequence: CDR1 KGHSH, CDR2 LQKENI. In DNA, the CDR3 is TGTGCCAGCTCACCACTCACTAGCGGGAGGGCAGATACGCAGTATTTT. Its protein is CASSPLTSGRADTQYF.

V usage is TRBV30 and J usage is TRBJ2-1; D may be TRBD1 (5 bases). Trimming cost V 0 bases and J 8 bases, with 8 bases left between them. CDR3 length: 12 residues. From germline, CDR1 is GTSNPN and CDR2 SVGIG (reference sequence). The CDR3 region has the DNA TGTGCCTGGAGTGTAGGGGTGTATGAGCAGTTCTTC. Translating gives CAWSVGVYEQFF.

Worth noting for this clone: The final CDR3 position lacks the conserved phenylalanine or tryptophan, pointing to a likely read error. The DNA is omitted, as the CDR3 cannot be located on it reliably, and the CDR3 follows TCRdb's listing. The V call is TRBV29-1, the J call TRBJ2-7; the table calls TRBD1, which could not be checked here. The CDR3 comprises 10 residues, both ends counted. Germline V gene data show CDR1 as SQVTM and CDR2 as ANQGSEA. CDR3: CSVVVGQGDP.

This chain uses TRBV29-1 with TRBJ1-2, with TRBD1 matching over 8 bases. Germline-derived CDR1 and CDR2 are SQVTM and ANQGSEA. V shed 5 bases and J 3 bases; nucleotides not matched to a gene: 11. CDR3 length equals 15 residues. The CDR3: CSVTMAGGGDYGYTF. The CDR3 coding sequence is TGCAGCGTTACTATGGCAGGGGGCGGCGACTATGGCTACACCTTC.

The genes are TRBV7-9 and TRBJ1-2; 9 nucleotides match TRBD1. V shed 5 bases and J 2 bases; nucleotides not matched to a gene: 6. CDR3 length: 15 amino acids. Looked up from germline, CDR1 is SEHNR and CDR2 is FQNEAQ (reference sequence). The CDR3 sequence is CASSPSGTGNYGYTF. For the CDR3, the DNA is TGTGCCAGCAGCCCGTCGGGGACAGGGAACTATGGCTACACCTTC.

The chain recombines TRBV6-5 with TRBJ1-5; 8 bases fit TRBD1. V was clipped by 6 bases and J by 2 bases; unmatched bases: 6. Germline V gives CDR1 MNHEY, CDR2 SVGAGI. The CDR3 extends over 15 amino acids. This chain's CDR3 is CASRSGTGGNQPQHF. The CDR3 DNA reads TGTGCCAGCAGATCCGGGACAGGAGGCAATCAGCCCCAGCATTTT.

The chain uses TRBV5-1 and TRBJ1-2, with 9 bases fitting TRBD1. CDR1 SGHRS and CDR2 YFSETQ come from the germline V gene. CDR3 size: 13 residues. After removal of 6 bases from V and 6 bases from J, the junction contained 6 bases not matched to a gene. The CDR3 sequence: CASKGTGLNGYTF. Here the CDR3 DNA reads TGCGCCAGCAAGGGGACAGGGTTAAATGGCTACACCTTC.

The chain couples TRBV19 to TRBJ1-1; 7 bases align to TRBD1. V shed 5 bases and J 8 bases; nucleotides not matched to a gene: 14. CDR3 length: 15 amino acids. CDR1 and CDR2 from the germline V gene are LNHDA and SQIVND (reference sequence). CDR3 sequence reads: CASSGLGQQSLEAFF. CDR3 DNA sequence: TGTGCCAGTAGTGGGTTGGGACAGCAATCCTTGGAAGCTTTCTTT.

A few counts support this clone. One junction end disagrees with the germline gene, perhaps due to a read error. The genes are TRBV18 and TRBJ2-3; 9 nucleotides align to TRBD2. CDR1 is KGHSH, CDR2 LQKENI, per germline. The CDR3 consists of 16 residues. DNA for the CDR3: TGTGCCAGCTCCCCACCGGGACTAGCAGGCACAGATACGCAGTATTTT. It yields the protein CASSPPGLAGTDTQYF.

This clone occurred once. V and J are TRBV5-6 and TRBJ1-1, with 7 positions matching TRBD1. CDR3 length equals 16 residues. The germline V gene has CDR1 SGHDT and CDR2 YYEEEE. After removal of 0 bases from V and 0 bases from J, the junction contained 5 bases not matched to a gene. The CDR3 coding sequence is TGTGCCAGCAGCTTGGGAGGGGGCTGGGTGAACACTGAAGCTTTCTTT. Amino acids: CASSLGGGWVNTEAFF.

The table lists this clone with a few counts. The rearrangement links TRBV19 to TRBJ2-3; 12 nucleotides agree with TRBD2. The CDR3 totals 18 residues. V lost 5 bases to trimming and J lost 0 bases; unmatched junction nucleotides: 9. Germline V CDR1 and CDR2: LNHDA, SQIVND (reference sequence). The CDR3 DNA reads TGTGCCAGTAGTGGGGGACTAGCGGGCACCCCTAGCACAGATACGCAGTATTTT. Translating it yields CASSGGLAGTPSTDTQYF.

CDR3 DNA: TGTGCCAGCAGTTACGTAGTTCTTGAGGCCAAAAACATTCAGTACTTC. This translates into CASSYVVLEAKNIQYF. The chain is built from TRBV6-6 and TRBJ2-4; D is uncertain. Between the trimmed V and J ends, which lost 2 bases and 1 base, there was a span of 12 bases. This CDR3 is built from 16 residues. Germline V gene sequence: CDR1 MNHNY, CDR2 SVGAGI (reference sequence).

The sample holds one count of this clone. The rearrangement uses TRBV4-2 and TRBJ2-3, with no clear D. The V gene's germline CDR1 is LGHNA and CDR2 YNFKEQ. The ends were cut back, 0 bases at V and 0 bases at J, with 4 bases in the middle. This CDR3 region has 14 residues. In DNA form, the CDR3 reads TGTGCCAGCAGCCAAGAACTGAGCACAGATACGCAGTATTTT. This translates into CASSQELSTDTQYF.

This clone showed up just once. The chain has TRBV6-6 and TRBJ2-7, with D possibly being TRBD2 (6 bases). This CDR3 is 15 amino acids long. Trimming took off 5 bases at V and 3 bases at J, with 17 bases between the two ends. CDR1 and CDR2 (germline): MNHNY, SVGAGI (reference sequence). The CDR3 loop is CASSTVGGGGYEQYF. The CDR3 DNA follows: TGTGCCAGCAGTACGGTGGGGGGTGGAGGCTACGAGCAGTACTTC.

The chain uses TRBV27 and TRBJ2-3; 13 nucleotides agree with TRBD2. Germline CDR1 MNHEY, CDR2 SMNVEV (reference sequence). The junction had 10 bases not matched to a gene; V was cut back by 3 bases and J by 4 bases. This CDR3 comprises 18 residues. The CDR3 DNA reads TGTGCCAGCAGTTTCAGGGCTCCCGGACTAGCGGGGGCAGATACGCAGTATTTT. Encoded protein: CASSFRAPGLAGADTQYF.

Only one count was recorded for this clone. The chain couples TRBV7-3 to TRBJ2-3; maybe TRBD1 (5 bases). Trimming removed 7 bases from V and 4 bases from J, with 15 bases in between. The CDR3 has 14 amino acids. CDR1 is SGHTA and CDR2 is FQGTGA in the germline V gene. CDR3 sequence reads: CASMETASADTQYF. CDR3 in DNA: TGTGCCAGCATGGAGACAGCGTCCGCAGATACGCAGTATTTT.